The rows below give T cell receptor beta chains drawn from one sample of a study of blood T cells in healthy people across ages. One entry per CDR3 protein, called by TCRdb with MiXCR from the 5' RACE reads. The sample yields about 760,000 distinct CDR3 sequences, around 25% seen once. This sample was also put to use in a study of T cells of mothers and their children.

Sequences were obtained from blood. The receptors derive from a boy aged 5 to 17 in good health. The CDR3 runs from the conserved cysteine through the conserved F or W.

V,J,CDR3
TRBV4-1,TRBJ2-5,CASSPTSGRYQETQYF
TRBV20-1,TRBJ2-7,CSAREAAGVYEQYF
TRBV23-1,TRBJ1-5,CASIKPQHF
TRBV24-1,TRBJ2-7,CATSDPGTGNYEQYF
TRBV3-1,TRBJ2-7,CASSRKRSGQGYEQYF
TRBV6-5,TRBJ1-4,CASSRGHREKLFF
TRBV27,TRBJ2-5,CASSAGPGKETQYF
TRBV12-3/TRBV12-4,TRBJ2-1,CASGRIGGPYNEQFF
TRBV7-6,TRBJ2-2,CASSFREVGELFF
TRBV27,TRBJ2-2,CASSLRGLAGVPGELFF
TRBV2,TRBJ2-2,CASLGILGKAGELFF
TRBV20-1,TRBJ2-5,CSAIPWTSGSLETQYF
TRBV14,TRBJ2-3,CASSQVGPNVRYF
TRBV2,TRBJ2-2,CASSDRAGGPDTGELFF
TRBV2,TRBJ2-5,CASSELTSGQETQYF
TRBV7-2,TRBJ1-5,CASSTDSGNQPQHF
TRBV29-1,TRBJ1-2,CSITGGFGYTF
TRBV7-2,TRBJ1-5,CASSLALNQPQHF
TRBV7-8,TRBJ2-5,CASSFPRGEETQYF
TRBV6-6,TRBJ2-3,CASSYSEDTQYF
TRBV29-1,TRBJ1-1,CSVKLKLMNTEAFF
TRBV7-6,TRBJ1-2,CASSGDYGYTF
TRBV6-1,TRBJ1-5,CASREDRGDQPQHF
TRBV29-1,-,CSAASGPAYEQYF
TRBV4-3,TRBJ2-1,CASSPAARSYNEQFF
TRBV3-1,TRBJ1-1,CASSHWDTEAFF
TRBV20-1,TRBJ2-7,CSARDRSFEQYF
TRBV5-1,TRBJ2-3,CASSLDQGSTDTQYF
TRBV6-1,TRBJ2-6,CASRRGLGGANVLTF
TRBV9,TRBJ2-3,CASSVALLTDTQYF
TRBV5-1,-,CASSLVSGAYNEQFF
TRBV2,TRBJ2-1,CASGGLAVYEQFF
TRBV12-3/TRBV12-4,TRBJ1-1,CASSSVLFNTEAFF
TRBV10-3,TRBJ2-5,CAISEIGPQETQYF
TRBV29-1,TRBJ1-2,CSVALGSYGYTF
TRBV12-3/TRBV12-4,TRBJ2-7,CASSPQGGSSYEQYF
TRBV6-5,TRBJ2-5,CASSYSGTAGETQYF
TRBV4-2,TRBJ2-7,CASSQDRGLGSEQYF
TRBV7-2,TRBJ1-3,CASSYTGFLTSGNTIYF
TRBV5-1,TRBJ2-5,CASSSRSLAGGLETQYF
TRBV4-1,TRBJ1-2,CASSQDQAGVHGYTF
TRBV5-1,TRBJ2-6,CASSFFGSGANVLTF
TRBV7-2,TRBJ2-1,CASSLGAGDYNEQFF
TRBV14,TRBJ1-2,CASSLNTGVGRGYTF
TRBV10-2,TRBJ1-1,CASSVGQEAFF
TRBV11-2,-,CASSLGTSGRINEQFF
TRBV18,-,CASSPSGERYEQYF
TRBV29-1,TRBJ2-7,CSVTSPTSGNYEQYF
TRBV7-3,TRBJ2-3,CASSRDLRPDTQYF
TRBV12-3/TRBV12-4,TRBJ1-6,CASTLGRSLTPYNSPLHF
TRBV5-6,TRBJ2-5,CASSSRTSGEETQYF
TRBV5-5,TRBJ2-3,CASIARGAGTSTDTQYF
TRBV29-1,TRBJ2-7,CSVIGGISYEQYF
TRBV7-2,TRBJ1-5,CASSSHASQPQHF
TRBV19,-,CASSQPSLGETQYF
TRBV6-5,TRBJ1-1,CASSYDGAGTEAFF